This entry features one T cell receptor beta chain sequence. Samples were assayed with immunoSEQ v3.0 at survey level. Sequencing efforts were directed toward about 35,000-50,000 T-cell genomes per sample. The data were produced by immunoSEQ multiplex PCR, yet TCRdb's version contains in-frame clones alone and is incomplete. The sample contains about 22,000 clones, 84% of which appear only once. The length of the CDR3 is 13 residues. V was clipped by 6 bases and J by 2 bases; unmatched bases: 2. The germline CDR1 and CDR2 sequences are SQVTM and ANQGSEA. This sample was included in a study of long-term antiretroviral therapy in people with HIV. Per donor, a minimum of one pre-ART and a minimum of two post-ART PBMC samples were available. Amounts of roughly 0.85-10 million cryopreserved PBMC were held in the samples before DNA extraction.

The rearrangement uses TRBV29-1 and TRBJ1-5; TRBD1 agrees at 9 bases. The origin of this receptor is a middle-aged man with HIV. Sample: unsorted PBMCs, taken 0.5 years before starting antiretroviral therapy. CDR3 nucleotides: TGCAGCGTGGGACAGGGAGGCAATCAGCCCCAGCATTTT. This encodes CSVGQGGNQPQHF.